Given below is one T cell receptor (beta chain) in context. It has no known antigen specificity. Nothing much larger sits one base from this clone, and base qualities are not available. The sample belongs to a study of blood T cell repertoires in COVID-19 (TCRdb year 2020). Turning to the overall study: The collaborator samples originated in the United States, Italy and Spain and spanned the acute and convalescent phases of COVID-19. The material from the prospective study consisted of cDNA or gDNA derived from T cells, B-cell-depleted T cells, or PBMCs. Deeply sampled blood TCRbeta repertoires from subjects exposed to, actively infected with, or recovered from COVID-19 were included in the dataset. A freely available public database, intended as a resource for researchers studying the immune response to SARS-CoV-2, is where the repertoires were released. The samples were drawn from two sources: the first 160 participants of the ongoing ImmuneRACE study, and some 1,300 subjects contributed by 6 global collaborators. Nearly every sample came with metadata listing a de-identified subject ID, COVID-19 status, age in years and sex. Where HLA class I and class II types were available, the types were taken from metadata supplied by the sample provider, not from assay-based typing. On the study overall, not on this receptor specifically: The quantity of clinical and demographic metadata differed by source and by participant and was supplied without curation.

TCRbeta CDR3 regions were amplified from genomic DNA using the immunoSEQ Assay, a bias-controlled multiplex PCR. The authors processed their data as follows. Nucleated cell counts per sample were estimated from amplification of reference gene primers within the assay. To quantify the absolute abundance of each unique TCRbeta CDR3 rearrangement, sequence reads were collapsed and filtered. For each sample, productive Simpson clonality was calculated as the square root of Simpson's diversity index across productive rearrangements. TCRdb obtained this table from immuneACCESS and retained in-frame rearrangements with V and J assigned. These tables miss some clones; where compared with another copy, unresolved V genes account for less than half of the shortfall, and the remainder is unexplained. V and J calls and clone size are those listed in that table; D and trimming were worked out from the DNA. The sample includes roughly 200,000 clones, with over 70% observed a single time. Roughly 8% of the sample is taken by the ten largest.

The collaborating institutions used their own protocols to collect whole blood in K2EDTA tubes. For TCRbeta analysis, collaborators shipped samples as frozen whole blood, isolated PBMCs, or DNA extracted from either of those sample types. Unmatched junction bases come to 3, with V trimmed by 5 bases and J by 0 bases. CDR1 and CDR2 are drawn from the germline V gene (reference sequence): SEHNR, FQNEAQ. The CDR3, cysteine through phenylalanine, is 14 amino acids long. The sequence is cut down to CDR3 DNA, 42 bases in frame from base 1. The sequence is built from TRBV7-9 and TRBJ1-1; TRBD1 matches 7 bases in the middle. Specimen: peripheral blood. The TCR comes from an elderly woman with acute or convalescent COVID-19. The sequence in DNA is TGTGCCAGCAGCCCAGGGGGGATGAACACTGAAGCTTTCTTT. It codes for CASSPGGMNTEAFF.